The text below deals with one TCR beta chain. The antigen remains undetermined. The sample originates from a study of early stage breast cancer tumors. Findings and caveats of the study: Most shared enriched TCRB sequences were commonly generated ones. Functional markers like CD4, CD8 and FOXP3 were missed in bulk sequencing.

V dropped 4 bases and J dropped 0 bases, with 18 bases sitting between them. Germline loops: CDR1 SGHRS, CDR2 YFSETQ. CDR3 length equals 17 residues. The assay was immunoSEQ multiplex PCR, and TCRdb's table has in-frame clones only and misses some. The table shows about 58,000 clones, with 70% to 80% occurring only once. The chain recombines TRBV5-1 with TRBJ2-3; perhaps D is TRBD1 or TRBD2 (5 bases each). This receptor was taken from a person younger than 45 with breast cancer. Sequencing was done on a sample of blood. The CDR3 nucleotides are TGCGCCAGCAGCAAGATCCGGGACCTCACCAGCACAGATACGCAGTATTTT. Its translation: CASSKIRDLTSTDTQYF.